This TCR beta chain was recorded in a study of cytomegalovirus exposure and HLA in healthy donors. As regards this clone: No antigen is known for it.

Points from the study as a whole: Within the data, a cluster of highly shared sequence variants was likely a sequencing artifact. In an earlier analysis, productive rearrangement rates for most beta V segments clustered near 87% or 30%.

Vbeta (60) and Jbeta (13) primers were used in the PCR. Original data processing: Unique TCR beta chains totaled roughly 80 million in a later count, with around 11 million of them shared. Sequenced by immunoSEQ multiplex PCR; TCRdb stores in-frame clones only, minus some. The V and J calls and clone size come from that table; D and trimming were worked out from the DNA. The table records some 170,000 clones, 80% to 90% of them present only once. This TCR was recovered from a woman aged 25 to 39 in good health and CMV-seropositive. Input material: PBMCs.

CDR3: CAWSIQRHTEAFF. DNA of the CDR3: TGTGCCTGGAGCATCCAGCGGCACACTGAAGCTTTCTTT. The chain recombines TRBV30 with TRBJ1-1, with D unclear. CDR1 and CDR2 from the germline V gene are GTSNPN and SVGIG (reference sequence). Deletions cut 3 bases from V and 3 bases from J, with 11 bases between. CDR3 length equals 13 residues.